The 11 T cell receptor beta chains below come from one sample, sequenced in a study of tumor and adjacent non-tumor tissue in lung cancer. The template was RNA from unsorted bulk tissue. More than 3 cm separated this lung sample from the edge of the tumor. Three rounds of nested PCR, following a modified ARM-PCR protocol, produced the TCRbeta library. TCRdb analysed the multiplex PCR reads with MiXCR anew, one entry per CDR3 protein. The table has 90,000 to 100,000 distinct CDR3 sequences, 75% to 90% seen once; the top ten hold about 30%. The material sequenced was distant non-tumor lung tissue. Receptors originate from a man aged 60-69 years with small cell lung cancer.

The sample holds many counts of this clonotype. Here the CDR3 reads CASSWGQGVNEQYF. The CDR3 DNA reads TGTGCCAGCAGCTGGGGACAGGGGGTTAACGAGCAGTACTTC. J is TRBJ2-7 and V is TRBV7-9; 11 bases map to TRBD1. V shed 4 bases, J shed 5 bases, and the junction held 4 bases outside the gene matches. CDR1 is SEHNR and CDR2 is FQNEAQ in the germline V gene (reference sequence). CDR3 length: 14 residues.

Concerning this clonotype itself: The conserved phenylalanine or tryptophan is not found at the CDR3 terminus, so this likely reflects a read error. The DNA of the CDR3 is TGTACCAGCAGCCAAGGGACTCAGCTTCAAAAGACCCAGTACCTC. Translation: CTSSQGTQLQKTQYL. The J gene is TRBJ2-5, the V gene TRBV4-2, with D maybe TRBD2 (6 bases). The CDR3 covers 15 residues. CDR1 is LGHNA, CDR2 YNFKEQ, per germline.

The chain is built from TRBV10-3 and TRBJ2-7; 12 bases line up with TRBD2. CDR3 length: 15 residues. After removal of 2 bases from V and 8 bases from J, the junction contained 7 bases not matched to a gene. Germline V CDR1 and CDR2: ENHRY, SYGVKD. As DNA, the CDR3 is TGTGCCATCAGTGAGGGGACTAGCGGGTTTTACAAGCAGTACGTC. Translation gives CAISEGTSGFYKQYV.

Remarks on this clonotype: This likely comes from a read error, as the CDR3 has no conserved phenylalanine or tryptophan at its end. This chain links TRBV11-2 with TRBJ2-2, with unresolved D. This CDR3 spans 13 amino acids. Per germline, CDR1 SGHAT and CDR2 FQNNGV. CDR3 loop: CGSSLVNTGELFL. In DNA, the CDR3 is TGCGGCAGCAGCTTAGTCAACACCGGGGAGCTGTTTCTT.

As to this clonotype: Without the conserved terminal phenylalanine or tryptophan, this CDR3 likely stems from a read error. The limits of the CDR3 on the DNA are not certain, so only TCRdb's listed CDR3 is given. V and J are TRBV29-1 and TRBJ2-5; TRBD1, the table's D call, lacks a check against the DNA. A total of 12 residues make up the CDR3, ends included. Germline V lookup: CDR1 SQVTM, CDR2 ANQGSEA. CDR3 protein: CSAFTGQETQYL.

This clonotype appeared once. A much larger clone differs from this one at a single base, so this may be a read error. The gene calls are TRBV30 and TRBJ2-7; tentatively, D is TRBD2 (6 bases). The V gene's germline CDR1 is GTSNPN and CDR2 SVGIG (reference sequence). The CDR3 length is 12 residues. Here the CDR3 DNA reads TGTGCCCGGAGTGGGACTCACGGCGAGCAGTACGTC. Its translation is CARSGTHGEQYV.

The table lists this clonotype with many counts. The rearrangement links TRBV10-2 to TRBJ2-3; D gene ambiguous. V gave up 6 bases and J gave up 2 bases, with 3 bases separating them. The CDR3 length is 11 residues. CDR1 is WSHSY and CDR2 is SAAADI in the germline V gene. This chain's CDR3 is CASSHTDTQYF. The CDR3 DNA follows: TGCGCCAGCAGCCACACAGATACGCAGTATTTT.

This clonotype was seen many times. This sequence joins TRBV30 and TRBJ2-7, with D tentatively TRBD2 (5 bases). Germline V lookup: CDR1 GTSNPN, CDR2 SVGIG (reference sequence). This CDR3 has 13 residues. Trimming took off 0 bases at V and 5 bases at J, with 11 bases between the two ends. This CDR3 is CAWSVGLANEQYF. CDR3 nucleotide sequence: TGTGCCTGGAGTGTCGGTCTAGCTAACGAGCAGTACTTC.

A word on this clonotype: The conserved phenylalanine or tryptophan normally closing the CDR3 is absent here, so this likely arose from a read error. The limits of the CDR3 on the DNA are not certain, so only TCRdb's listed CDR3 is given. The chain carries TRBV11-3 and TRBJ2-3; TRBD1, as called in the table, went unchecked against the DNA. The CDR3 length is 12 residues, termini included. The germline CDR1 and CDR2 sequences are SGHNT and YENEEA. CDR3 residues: CASNHPRGMQYS.

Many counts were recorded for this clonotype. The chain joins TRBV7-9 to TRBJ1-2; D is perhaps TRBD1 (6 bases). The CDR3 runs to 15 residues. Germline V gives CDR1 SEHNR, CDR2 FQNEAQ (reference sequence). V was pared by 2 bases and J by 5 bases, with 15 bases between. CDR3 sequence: CASSLKAGEEYGYTF. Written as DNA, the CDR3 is TGTGCCAGCAGCTTAAAGGCAGGGGAAGAGTATGGCTACACCTTC.

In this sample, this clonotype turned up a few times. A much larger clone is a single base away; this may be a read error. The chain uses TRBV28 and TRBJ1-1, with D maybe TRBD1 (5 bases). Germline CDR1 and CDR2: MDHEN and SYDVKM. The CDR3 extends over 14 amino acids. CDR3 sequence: CVSTPSLGDTEAFF. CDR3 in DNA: TGTGTCAGCACCCCTTCCCTGGGGGACACTGAAGCTTTCTTT.